This passage covers 7 T cell receptor beta chains from one sample sequenced in a study of spatial heterogeneity in lung cancer. Noted time point: blood at routine non-recurrence follow-up after resection. Sequencing covered unsorted whole RNA taken from tumor, nontumor lung or frozen PBMC. TCRdb reprocessed the 5' RACE reads with MiXCR, giving one entry per CDR3 protein. The sample lists about 50,000 distinct CDR3 sequences, 6.5% to 7.5% occurring once. The source was PBMCs, collected at follow-up. All receptors derive from a female donor with early-stage non-small cell lung cancer.

The genes are TRBV6-5 and TRBJ2-3; 8 nucleotides agree with TRBD2. V dropped 4 bases and J dropped 6; count of bases not matched to a gene: 18. This CDR3 has 18 amino acids. The germline CDR1 and CDR2 sequences are MNHEY and SVGAGI. This chain's CDR3 is CASSSNFWRGVVEDTQYF. CDR3 bases: TGTGCCAGCAGTTCCAACTTCTGGCGGGGGGTAGTCGAGGATACGCAGTATTTT.

This clonotype has a handful of counts. Likely a read error: the CDR3 ends without its conserved phenylalanine or tryptophan. The DNA is left out, because the CDR3 cannot be placed on it with certainty; the CDR3 is given as TCRdb lists it. V is TRBV14 and J is TRBJ1-3; the table calls TRBD1, which could not be checked here. Counting both end residues, the CDR3 totals 12 amino acids. Germline CDR1 and CDR2: SGHDN and FVKESK. CDR3 protein: CASSRPPGQADG.

This clonotype occurred many times. The CDR3 DNA reads TGTGCCAGCAGCTTAAACAGGGAGACCCAGTACTTC. Translation: CASSLNRETQYF. The chain couples TRBV7-2 to TRBJ2-5, with D tentatively TRBD1 (5 bases). The germline gives CDR1 SGHTA, CDR2 FQGNSA. The CDR3 covers 12 residues. The V and J ends lost 2 bases and 5 bases respectively, with 6 bases between them.

V is TRBV6-1 and J is TRBJ2-7, with D maybe TRBD1 (5 bases). Deletions cut 3 bases from V and 0 bases from J, with 12 bases between. Germline V CDR1 and CDR2: MNHNS, SASEGT. CDR3 length equals 15 residues. CDR3 amino acids: CASSERSRDSYEQYF. CDR3 DNA sequence: TGTGCCAGCAGTGAGAGGTCCAGGGACTCCTACGAGCAGTACTTC.

This clonotype was detected many times. V is TRBV7-2 and J is TRBJ2-1; the match to TRBD2 covers 8 bases. The CDR3 sequence is 16 residues long. Trimming took 5 bases from V and 8 from J; bases not matched to a gene: 14. Germline CDR1 and CDR2: SGHTA and FQGNSA. In DNA form, the CDR3 reads TGTGCCAGCAGCCTCCAGGACGGGGGGGCCGCCCATGAGCAGTTCTTC. Its translation is CASSLQDGGAAHEQFF.

This clonotype has a handful of counts. The genes are TRBV6-2 or TRBV6-3 and TRBJ2-1; D is perhaps TRBD1 or TRBD2 (5 bases each). CDR1 and CDR2 (germline): MNHEY, SVGEGT. The CDR3 runs 13 residues. With 2 bases removed from V and 5 bases from J, the gap between germline ends came to 7 bases. The DNA for the CDR3 is TGTGCCAGCAGTTACGTGGGGGACAATGAGCAGTTCTTC. Amino acid sequence: CASSYVGDNEQFF.

This clonotype came up many times. In nucleotides, the CDR3 is TGTGCCAGCAGCTTCCGTCTAGCGGGAGGCTCGTCGGAGAAGACCCAGTACTTC. Its translation is CASSFRLAGGSSEKTQYF. This chain links TRBV7-7 with TRBJ2-5, with 11 bases lining up with TRBD2. After removal of 3 bases from V and 6 bases from J, the junction contained 15 bases not matched to a gene. Germline V gene lookup returns CDR1 SSHAT and CDR2 FNYEAQ (reference sequence). This CDR3 is built from 18 residues.